This T cell receptor (beta chain) was sequenced during a study of pediatric ulcerative colitis. One to two pinch biopsies were taken from the rectum during colonoscopy. Using immunoSEQ multiplex PCR, the repertoire was profiled, and TCRdb retains in-frame clones only, with some absent. This table holds tens of thousands of clones, over 55% found once. The CDR3 contains 12 residues. The germline gives CDR1 MNHEY, CDR2 SVGAGI. Trimming left V 7 bases short and J 6 bases short, with 11 bases between. The sequence was collected from a boy aged 5-17 years with severe ulcerative colitis. V is TRBV6-5 and J is TRBJ2-3, with no clear D. Sequencing was performed on gut tissue. This CDR3 is CASTAVGDTQYF. CDR3 sequence (DNA): TGTGCCAGCACCGCAGTGGGGGATACGCAGTATTTT.